The 4 T cell receptor beta chains below all came from one sample that was sequenced in a study of T cell responses to AZD1222 COVID-19 vaccine. The repertoire was sequenced with immunoSEQ multiplex PCR; TCRdb's copy has only in-frame clones and lacks some. The table has about 69,000 clones, roughly 88% seen once. The sequences come from peripheral blood, collected on day 0 of AZD1222 vaccination. Source of these receptors: an adult in good health.

The J gene is TRBJ2-6, the V gene TRBV18; D gene uncertain. The CDR3 extends over 16 amino acids. Germline lookup yields CDR1 KGHSH and CDR2 LQKENI. Trimming pared 0 bases from V and 2 bases from J, leaving 8 bases between. CDR3 in amino acids: CASSPPRGPGANVLTF. The CDR3 nucleotides are TGTGCCAGCTCACCACCCCGCGGCCCTGGGGCCAACGTCCTGACTTTC.

V gene TRBV30 combines with J gene TRBJ2-2; D is perhaps TRBD1 (6 bases). The CDR3 runs 14 residues. V was clipped by 3 bases and J by 5 bases, with 13 bases between them. Looked up from germline, CDR1 is GTSNPN and CDR2 is SVGIG (reference sequence). CDR3 nucleotides: TGTGCCTGGAGGGAAACAGGGTATACCGGGGAGCTGTTTTTT. Amino acid sequence: CAWRETGYTGELFF.

The sample holds one count of this clone. This chain connects TRBV6-5 to TRBJ1-1; 12 positions agree with TRBD1. Germline CDR1 and CDR2: MNHEY and SVGAGI. Unmatched junction bases numbered 6, after V lost 6 bases and J lost 4 bases. This CDR3 contains 15 residues. As DNA, the CDR3 is TGTGCCAGCAGGGGACAGGGGGCAGGGCGCACTGAAGCTTTCTTT. Protein sequence: CASRGQGAGRTEAFF.

V usage is TRBV11-2 and J usage is TRBJ2-2; D remains unclear. The CDR3 contains 13 residues. In germline, CDR1 is SGHAT, CDR2 FQNNGV. The V gene lost 6 bases and the J gene lost 0 bases, with 5 bases spanning the gap. The CDR3 is CASRTPNTGELFF. The CDR3, as DNA: TGTGCCAGCAGAACCCCGAACACCGGGGAGCTGTTTTTT.